The clone carrying this TCR beta chain was observed once. The CDR3 sequence is 17 residues long. Germline trimming cut 6 bases from V and 2 bases from J; bases unmatched to any gene: 8. Germline V gene lookup returns CDR1 LGHNT and CDR2 FRNRAP. These data come from a study of control samples from healthy donors and cancer patients. The table came from immunoSEQ multiplex PCR; TCRdb's copy has only in-frame clones and leaves some out. The sample lists roughly 120,000 clones; about 93% were seen once. The sample taken for sequencing was blood. The receptor comes from a man between 25 and 39 years old in good health. J is TRBJ2-5 and V is TRBV12-5, with 14 bases that match TRBD2. The CDR3 region is CASGLGTSGSSQETQYF. Written as DNA, the CDR3 is TGTGCTAGTGGCCTCGGGACTAGCGGGAGCTCTCAAGAGACCCAGTACTTC.